This T cell receptor beta chain was retrieved from a study of blood T cell repertoires in COVID-19. Study summary: Italy, Spain and the United States were the sources of the convalescent and acute COVID-19 samples. Sample material is recorded as cDNA or gDNA derived from T cells, B-cell-depleted T cells, or PBMCs.

Clones were sequenced by immunoSEQ multiplex PCR, and TCRdb holds only the in-frame ones, with some missing. The sample contains just under 150,000 clones, about 91% of which appear only once. Germline values: CDR1 MDHEN, CDR2 SYDVKM. This CDR3 is built from 15 residues. The V end was cut by 6 bases, the J end by 1 base, with 15 bases between. The rearrangement joins TRBV28 to TRBJ1-1; tentative D call: TRBD1 (6 bases). Material: peripheral blood. This TCR derives from a woman in her fifties or sixties with acute or convalescent COVID-19. The CDR3 DNA follows: TGTGCCAGCAGCACATTAAGGACAGAGAACACTGAAGCTTTCTTT. It specifies CASSTLRTENTEAFF.